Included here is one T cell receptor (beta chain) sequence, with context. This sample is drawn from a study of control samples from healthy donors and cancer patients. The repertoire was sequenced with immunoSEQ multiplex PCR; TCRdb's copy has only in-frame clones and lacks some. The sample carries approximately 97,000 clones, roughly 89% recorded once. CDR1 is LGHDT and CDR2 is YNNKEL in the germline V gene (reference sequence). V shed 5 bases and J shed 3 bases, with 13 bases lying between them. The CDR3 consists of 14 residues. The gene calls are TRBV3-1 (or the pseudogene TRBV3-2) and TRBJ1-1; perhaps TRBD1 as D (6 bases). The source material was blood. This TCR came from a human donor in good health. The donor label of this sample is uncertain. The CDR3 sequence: CASSTRGRDTEAFF. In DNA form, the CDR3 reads TGTGCCAGCAGCACCAGGGGAAGGGACACTGAAGCTTTCTTT.